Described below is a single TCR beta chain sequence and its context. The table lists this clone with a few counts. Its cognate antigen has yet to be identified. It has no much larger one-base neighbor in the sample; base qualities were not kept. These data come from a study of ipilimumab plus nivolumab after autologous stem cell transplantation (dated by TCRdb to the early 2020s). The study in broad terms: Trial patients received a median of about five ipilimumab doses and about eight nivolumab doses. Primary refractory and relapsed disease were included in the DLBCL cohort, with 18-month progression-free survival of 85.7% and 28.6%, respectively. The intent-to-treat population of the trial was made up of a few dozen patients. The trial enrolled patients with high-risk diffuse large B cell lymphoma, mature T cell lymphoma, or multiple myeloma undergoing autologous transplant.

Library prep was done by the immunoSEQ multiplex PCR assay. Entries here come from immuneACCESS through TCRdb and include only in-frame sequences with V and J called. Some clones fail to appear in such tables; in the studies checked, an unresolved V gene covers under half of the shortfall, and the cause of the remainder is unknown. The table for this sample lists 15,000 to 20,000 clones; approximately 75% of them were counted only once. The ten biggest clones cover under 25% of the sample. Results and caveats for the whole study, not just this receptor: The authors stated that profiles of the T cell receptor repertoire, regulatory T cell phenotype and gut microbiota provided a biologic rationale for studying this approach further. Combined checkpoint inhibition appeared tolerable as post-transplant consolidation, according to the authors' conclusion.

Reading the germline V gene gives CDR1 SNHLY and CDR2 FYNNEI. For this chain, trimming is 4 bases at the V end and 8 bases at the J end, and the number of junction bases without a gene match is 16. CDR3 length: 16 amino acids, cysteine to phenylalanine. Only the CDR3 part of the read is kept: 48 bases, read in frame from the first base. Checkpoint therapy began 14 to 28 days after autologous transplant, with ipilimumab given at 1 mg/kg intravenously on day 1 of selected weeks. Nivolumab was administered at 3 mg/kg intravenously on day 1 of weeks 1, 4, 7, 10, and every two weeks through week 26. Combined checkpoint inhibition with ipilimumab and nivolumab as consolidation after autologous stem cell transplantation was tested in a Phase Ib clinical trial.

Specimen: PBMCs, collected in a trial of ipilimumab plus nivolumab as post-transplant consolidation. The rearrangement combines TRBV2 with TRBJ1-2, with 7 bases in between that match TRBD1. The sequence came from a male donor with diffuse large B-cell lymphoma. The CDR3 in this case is CASSASDRRTDGGYTF. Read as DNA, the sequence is TGTGCCAGCAGTGCCTCGGACAGGCGGACGGATGGAGGCTACACCTTC. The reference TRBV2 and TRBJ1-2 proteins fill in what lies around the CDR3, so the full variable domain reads EPEVTQTPSHQVTQMGQEVILRCVPISNHLYFYWYRQILGQKVEFLVSFYNNEISEKSEIFDDQFSVERPDGSNFTLKIRSTKLEDSAMYFCASSASDRRTDGGYTFGSGTRLTVV.